Listed below are T cell receptor beta chains from one sample, sequenced in a study of shared clonotypes between healthy human individuals. TCRdb's table, derived via immunoSEQ multiplex PCR, lists solely in-frame clones and lacks some. Of hundreds of thousands of clones listed, roughly 96% are singletons. The specimen sequenced was naive CD8+ T cells sorted from blood. The receptors here all came from a man aged 25 to 45 in good health. The conserved cysteine and the conserved F or W are not part of the CDR3 here. The D gene is left open where the match is weak.

v_gene: TRBV7-9
d_gene: .
j_gene: TRBJ2-1
CDR3aa: ASRGGNEQF

v_gene: TRBV13
d_gene: .
j_gene: TRBJ1-4
CDR3aa: ASSLWDGAQNEKLF

v_gene: TRBV13
d_gene: .
j_gene: TRBJ2-7
CDR3aa: ASSASYEQY

v_gene: TRBV19
d_gene: .
j_gene: TRBJ2-7
CDR3aa: ASSIGSRASYEQY

v_gene: TRBV11-2
d_gene: .
j_gene: TRBJ2-7
CDR3aa: ASSLTETYEQY

v_gene: TRBV9
d_gene: .
j_gene: TRBJ1-2
CDR3aa: ASSDKDRGYGYT

v_gene: TRBV15
d_gene: TRBD2
j_gene: TRBJ2-1
CDR3aa: ATSREGRLAGTAYNEQF

v_gene: TRBV5-5
d_gene: TRBD1
j_gene: TRBJ2-7
CDR3aa: ASSLTSGTALVEQY

v_gene: TRBV6-5
d_gene: .
j_gene: TRBJ2-7
CDR3aa: ASSYPGPPYEQY

v_gene: TRBV7-9
d_gene: .
j_gene: TRBJ2-7
CDR3aa: ASSFFSWGDPYEQY

v_gene: TRBV27
d_gene: TRBD2
j_gene: TRBJ2-7
CDR3aa: ASSLIRGRRYEQY

v_gene: TRBV27
d_gene: TRBD2
j_gene: TRBJ2-1
CDR3aa: ASGTSGVNEQF

v_gene: TRBV27
d_gene: TRBD2
j_gene: TRBJ2-7
CDR3aa: ASSPGLASYEQY

v_gene: TRBV7-9
d_gene: .
j_gene: TRBJ2-3
CDR3aa: ASSPGADTQY

v_gene: TRBV7-8
d_gene: .
j_gene: TRBJ1-6
CDR3aa: ASSLWSPNGDSPLH

v_gene: TRBV18
d_gene: .
j_gene: TRBJ2-1
CDR3aa: ASSPGYEQF

v_gene: TRBV2
d_gene: TRBD1
j_gene: TRBJ2-5
CDR3aa: ASFPSLAGTEETQY

v_gene: TRBV9
d_gene: .
j_gene: TRBJ1-2
CDR3aa: ASSVAVGSYGYT

v_gene: TRBV4-1
d_gene: TRBD1
j_gene: TRBJ1-3
CDR3aa: ASSQAGDRAGNTIY

v_gene: TRBV13
d_gene: TRBD1
j_gene: TRBJ2-3
CDR3aa: ASSSGTGGTDTQY

v_gene: TRBV6-1
d_gene: TRBD2
j_gene: TRBJ2-1
CDR3aa: ASSAGLAGSYNEQF

v_gene: TRBV7-3
d_gene: TRBD1
j_gene: TRBJ2-7
CDR3aa: ASSSSSDRAHEQY

v_gene: TRBV4-1
d_gene: .
j_gene: TRBJ2-7
CDR3aa: ASSQQLEGSYEQY

v_gene: TRBV4-1
d_gene: .
j_gene: TRBJ2-1
CDR3aa: ASSRLGPLHESYNEQF

v_gene: TRBV6-1
d_gene: .
j_gene: TRBJ2-7
CDR3aa: ASSEVPDRSYEQY

v_gene: TRBV29-1
d_gene: .
j_gene: TRBJ1-5
CDR3aa: SDLWTEHQPQH

v_gene: TRBV5-4
d_gene: TRBD1
j_gene: TRBJ1-1
CDR3aa: ASSPKGAGVTEAF

v_gene: TRBV10-3
d_gene: TRBD2
j_gene: TRBJ2-7
CDR3aa: AISDRDYSYEQY

v_gene: TRBV27
d_gene: .
j_gene: TRBJ2-1
CDR3aa: ASSLIRESGYNEQF

v_gene: TRBV27
d_gene: TRBD2
j_gene: TRBJ2-7
CDR3aa: ASSPMTSGGSSYEQY